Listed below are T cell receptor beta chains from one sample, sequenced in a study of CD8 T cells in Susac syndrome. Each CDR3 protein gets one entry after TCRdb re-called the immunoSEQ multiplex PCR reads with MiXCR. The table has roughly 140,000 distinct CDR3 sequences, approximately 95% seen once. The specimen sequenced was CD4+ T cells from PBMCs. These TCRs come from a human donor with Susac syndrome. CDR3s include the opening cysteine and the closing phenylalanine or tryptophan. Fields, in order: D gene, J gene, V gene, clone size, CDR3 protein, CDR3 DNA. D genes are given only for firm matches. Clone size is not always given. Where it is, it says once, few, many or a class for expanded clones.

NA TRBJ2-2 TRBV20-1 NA CSARGDLNTGELFF TGCAGTGCTAGGGGGGACTTAAACACCGGGGAGCTGTTTTTT
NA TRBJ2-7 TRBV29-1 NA CSVGDRTQQQYF TGCAGCGTCGGTGACAGGACCCAACAGCAGTACTTC
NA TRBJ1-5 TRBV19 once CASSIVRVEQPQHF TGTGCCAGTAGTATTGTAAGGGTAGAGCAGCCCCAGCATTTT
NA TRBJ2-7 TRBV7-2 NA CASILGGSGSYEQYF TGTGCCAGCATCCTCGGCGGCTCGGGGAGCTACGAGCAGTACTTC
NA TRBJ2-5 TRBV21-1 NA CASSKALFPGTETQYF TGTGCCAGCAGCAAAGCGCTTTTTCCAGGGACGGAGACCCAGTACTTC
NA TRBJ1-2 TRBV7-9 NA CASSLTGTAKGGGYTF TGTGCCAGCAGCTTAACCGGGACCGCTAAAGGCGGTGGCTACACCTTC
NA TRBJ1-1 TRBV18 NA CASSRGGNTEAFF TGTGCCAGCTCACGGGGAGGGAACACTGAAGCTTTCTTT
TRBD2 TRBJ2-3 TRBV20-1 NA CSASSSGGAGPTDTQYF TGCAGTGCTAGTTCCAGCGGGGGGGCCGGTCCCACAGATACGCAGTATTTT
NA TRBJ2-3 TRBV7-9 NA CASRQSASSTDTQYF TGTGCCAGCAGGCAAAGCGCTTCTAGCACAGATACGCAGTATTTT
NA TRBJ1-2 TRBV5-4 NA CASSFVRGAGYTF TGTGCCAGCAGCTTTGTCAGGGGCGCAGGCTACACCTTC
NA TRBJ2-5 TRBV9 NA CASSVVGRPETQYF TGTGCCAGCAGCGTAGTAGGCAGACCGGAGACCCAGTACTTC
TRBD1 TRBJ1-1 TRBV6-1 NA CASSSRDRGKAFF TGTGCCAGCAGCTCGAGAGACAGGGGGAAAGCTTTCTTT
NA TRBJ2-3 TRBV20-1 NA CSALGGRLTADTQYF TGCAGTGCTCTGGGGGGACGCCTAACAGCGGATACGCAGTATTTT
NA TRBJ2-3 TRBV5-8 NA CASYRDRHTDTQYF TGTGCCAGCTATCGGGACCGTCACACAGATACGCAGTATTTT
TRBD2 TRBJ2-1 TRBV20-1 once CSARATSGTNEQFF TGCAGTGCTAGAGCGACTAGCGGAACCAATGAGCAGTTCTTC
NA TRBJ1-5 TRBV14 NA CASSQRNHQPQHF TGTGCCAGCAGCCAAAGAAACCATCAGCCCCAGCATTTT
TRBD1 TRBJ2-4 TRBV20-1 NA CSATRQGELGIQYF TGCAGTGCTACCCGCCAGGGGGAACTGGGCATTCAGTACTTC